This T cell receptor (beta chain) emerged from a study of T cells expressing NK-cell markers. Reprocessing the 5' RACE reads, TCRdb reports a single entry for every CDR3 protein and omits DNA. This sample contains about 260,000 distinct CDR3 sequences. From germline, CDR1 is SGDLS and CDR2 YYNGEE. The CDR3 runs to 11 residues. Sequencing was carried out using blood T cells: a sorted CD56 or NKG2C T cell subset, CD4+ or CD8+ T cells, or bulk PBMC T cells (not recorded which). This sequence originates from a woman between 18 and 75 years old in good health. This rearrangement joins TRBV9 to TRBJ1-2. CDR3 protein: CASSAHYGYTF.